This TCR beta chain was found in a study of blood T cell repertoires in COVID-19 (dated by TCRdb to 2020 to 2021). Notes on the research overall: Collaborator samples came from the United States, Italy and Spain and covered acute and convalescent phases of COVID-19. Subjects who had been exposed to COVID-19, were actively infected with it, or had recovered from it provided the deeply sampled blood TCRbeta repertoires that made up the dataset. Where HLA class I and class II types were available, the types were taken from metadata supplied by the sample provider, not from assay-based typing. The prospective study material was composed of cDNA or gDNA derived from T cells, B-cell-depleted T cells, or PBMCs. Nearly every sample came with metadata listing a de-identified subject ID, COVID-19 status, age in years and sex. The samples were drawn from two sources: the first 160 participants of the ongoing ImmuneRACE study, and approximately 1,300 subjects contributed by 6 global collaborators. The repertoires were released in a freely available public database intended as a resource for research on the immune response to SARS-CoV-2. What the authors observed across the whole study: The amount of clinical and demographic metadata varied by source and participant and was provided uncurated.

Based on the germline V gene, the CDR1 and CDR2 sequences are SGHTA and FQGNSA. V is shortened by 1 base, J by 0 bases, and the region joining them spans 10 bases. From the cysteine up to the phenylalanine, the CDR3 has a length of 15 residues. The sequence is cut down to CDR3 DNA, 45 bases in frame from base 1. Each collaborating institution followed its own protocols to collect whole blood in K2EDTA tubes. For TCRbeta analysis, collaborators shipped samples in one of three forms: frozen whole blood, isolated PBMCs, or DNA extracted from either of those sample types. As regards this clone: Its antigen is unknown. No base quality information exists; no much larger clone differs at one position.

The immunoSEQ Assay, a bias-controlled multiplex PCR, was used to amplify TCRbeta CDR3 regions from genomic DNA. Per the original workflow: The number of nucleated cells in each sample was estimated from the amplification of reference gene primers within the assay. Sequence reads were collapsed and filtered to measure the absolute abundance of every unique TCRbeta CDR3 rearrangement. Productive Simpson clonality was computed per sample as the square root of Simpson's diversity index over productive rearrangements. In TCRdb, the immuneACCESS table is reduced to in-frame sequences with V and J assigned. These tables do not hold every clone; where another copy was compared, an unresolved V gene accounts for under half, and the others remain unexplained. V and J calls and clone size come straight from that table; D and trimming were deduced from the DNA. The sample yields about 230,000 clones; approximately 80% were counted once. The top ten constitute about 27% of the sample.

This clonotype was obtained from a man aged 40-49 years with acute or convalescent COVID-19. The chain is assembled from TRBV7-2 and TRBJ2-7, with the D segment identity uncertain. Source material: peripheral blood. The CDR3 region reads CASSLGGSSSYEQYF. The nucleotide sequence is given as TGTGCCAGCAGCTTAGGAGGCTCAAGCTCCTACGAGCAGTACTTC.